This TCR beta chain was sequenced for a study of T cell changes during pregnancy in multiple sclerosis. Profiling relied on immunoSEQ multiplex PCR, and the TCRdb table lists in-frame clones only, not all of them. The top ten hold more than 1.1% of the sample, which has some 67,000 clones, 92% seen once. The clonotype originates from a female donor with multiple sclerosis, enrolled in a pregnancy study. This material consisted of peripheral blood, taken after pregnancy.

The CDR3 DNA is TGCGCCAGCAGCTTAAACGGCGACGGGACAGGGAAACGCAATGAGCAGTTCTTC. This translates into CASSLNGDGTGKRNEQFF. This chain connects TRBV5-1 to TRBJ2-1, with TRBD1 matching 9 bases. Germline CDR1 is SGHRS and CDR2 is YFSETQ. CDR3 length equals 18 residues. Trimming cost V 2 bases and J 6 bases; bases outside gene matches: 15.